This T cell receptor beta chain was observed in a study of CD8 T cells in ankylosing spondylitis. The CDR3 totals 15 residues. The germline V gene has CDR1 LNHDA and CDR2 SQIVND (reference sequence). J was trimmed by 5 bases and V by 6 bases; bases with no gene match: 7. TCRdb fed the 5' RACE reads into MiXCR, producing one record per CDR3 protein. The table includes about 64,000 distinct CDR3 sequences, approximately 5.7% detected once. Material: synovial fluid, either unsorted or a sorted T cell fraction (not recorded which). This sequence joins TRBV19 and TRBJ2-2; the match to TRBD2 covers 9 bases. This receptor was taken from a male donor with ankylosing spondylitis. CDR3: CASSQLAGETGELFF. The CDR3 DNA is TGTGCCAGTAGCCAACTAGCGGGTGAGACCGGGGAGCTGTTTTTT.